This T cell receptor (beta chain) was obtained from a study of blood T cells in healthy people across ages. Samples each had at least 5 micrograms of total RNA extracted. Study-wide points: It was the long-lived donors that had more naive CD4+ cells and higher diversity than aged donors.

On this clonotype: Antigen: not known.

It was with a sample-barcoded 5' primer and a J-beta primer mix that a second PCR of roughly 6 to 11 cycles was run. From the 5' RACE reads, TCRdb called clonotypes with MiXCR, one entry per CDR3 protein. The sample carries around 1,100,000 distinct CDR3 sequences, roughly two fifths recorded once. The sample was blood. The clonotype comes from a man aged 18-30 years in good health.

Written as DNA, the CDR3 is TGTGCCAGCAGCTTGGACCCCGGCGGGGACACTGAAGCTTTCTTT. This codes for CASSLDPGGDTEAFF. V and J are TRBV5-5 and TRBJ1-1; D unclear. The CDR3 runs to 15 residues. V dropped 0 bases and J dropped 3 bases, with 12 bases sitting between them. Germline CDR1 is SGHKS and CDR2 is YYEKEE (reference sequence).